A single sample gave rise to the 29 T cell receptor beta chains below, sequenced in a study of early T cells in non-severe SARS-CoV-2 infection. TCRdb analysed the 5' RACE reads with MiXCR anew, one entry per CDR3 protein. The table includes more than 35,000 distinct CDR3 sequences, around 3.9% detected once. Sequencing used whole blood. Receptors originate from an adult who was a healthcare worker with PCR-confirmed SARS-CoV-2 infection or an uninfected control (not recorded which).

This clonotype turned up a few times. The rearrangement joins TRBV28 to TRBJ2-3; D may match TRBD1 or TRBD2 (5 bases each). Germline lookup yields CDR1 MDHEN and CDR2 SYDVKM. Trimming took off 8 bases at V and 5 bases at J, with 17 bases between the two ends. This CDR3 region has 14 residues. CDR3 in amino acids: CASRDLALGDTQYF. The DNA of the CDR3 is TGTGCCAGCCGGGACCTGGCCCTCGGAGATACGCAGTATTTT. The whole variable domain, remainder taken from reference TRBV28 and TRBJ2-3, is DVKVTQSSRYLVKRTGEKVFLECVQDMDHENMFWYRQDPGLGLRLIYFSYDVKMKEKGDIPEGYSVSREKKERFSLILESASTNQTSMYLCASRDLALGDTQYFGPGTRLTVL.

This clonotype was counted ten times or more. V gene TRBV2 combines with J gene TRBJ1-6; D gene unclear. Germline CDR1 is SNHLY and CDR2 is FYNNEI. CDR3 length equals 13 residues. V was trimmed by 7 bases and J by 7 bases, leaving 11 bases between them. CDR3 sequence reads: CASMGFGNSPLHF. CDR3 nucleotides: TGTGCCAGCATGGGTTTCGGAAATTCACCCCTCCACTTT.

This clonotype was recorded many times. J is TRBJ2-7 and V is TRBV7-6; 9 bases align to TRBD2. Germline V gives CDR1 SGHVS, CDR2 FNYEAQ. Trimming cost V 5 bases and J 5 bases; bases outside gene matches: 4. CDR3 length: 13 amino acids. The CDR3 coding sequence is TGTGCCAGCAGCCCGGGACTAGCAAACGAGCAGTACGTC. Translated: CASSPGLANEQYV.

The chain combines TRBV4-1 with TRBJ2-5; D unresolved. CDR3 length: 13 residues. Germline V CDR1 and CDR2: MGHRA, YSYEKL. Trimming removed 3 bases from V and 1 base from J, with 6 bases in between. The CDR3 coding sequence is TGCGCCAGCAGCCAGAGTATCCAAGAGACCCAGTACTTC. The encoded protein is CASSQSIQETQYF.

V is TRBV4-2 and J is TRBJ2-3; weak D call: TRBD1 (5 bases). V lost 2 bases, J lost 2 bases, and 14 bases lay in between. The CDR3 loop spans 16 amino acids. Germline CDR1 LGHNA, CDR2 YNFKEQ. The CDR3 DNA is TGTGCCAGCAGCCAATGGACACGGCCCCCCACAGATACGCAGTATTTT. Amino acid sequence: CASSQWTRPPTDTQYF.

The sample holds many counts of this clonotype. The junction departs from germline at one end; a sequencing error may be responsible. This chain links TRBV20-1 with TRBJ2-3, with 9 bases that match TRBD1. The CDR3 has 18 amino acids. Looked up from germline, CDR1 is DFQATT and CDR2 is SNEGSKA (reference sequence). DNA of the CDR3: TGCAGTGCGAGAGCGGGACAGGGATTTAGAGACAGCACAGATACGCAGTATTTT. Its protein product is CSARAGQGFRDSTDTQYF.

This clonotype showed up many times. The J gene is TRBJ2-7, the V gene TRBV10-3; tentatively, D is TRBD2 (7 bases). CDR1 and CDR2 (germline): ENHRY, SYGVKD. The CDR3 spans 15 residues. The V gene lost 6 bases and the J gene lost 6 bases, with 21 bases spanning the gap. Here the CDR3 reads CAISDRDSGGSEQYV. The DNA for the CDR3 is TGTGCCATCAGCGACCGGGACTCGGGGGGCTCCGAGCAGTACGTC.

This clonotype was recorded a few times. The chain recombines TRBV7-6 with TRBJ2-7, with TRBD2 matching 10 bases. Germline V gene data show CDR1 as SGHVS and CDR2 as FNYEAQ. The CDR3 has 14 amino acids. The V segment lost 5 bases and the J segment 4 bases; nucleotides outside the gene matches: 5. CDR3 in DNA: TGTGCCAGCAGCGATACTAGCGGGGATTACGAGCAGTACTTC. Translated: CASSDTSGDYEQYF.

This clonotype has ten or more counts. V gene TRBV4-1 combines with J gene TRBJ1-5, with D hard to call. The CDR3 is 15 amino acids. Deletions cut 4 bases from V and 0 bases from J, with 10 bases between. CDR1 is MGHRA, CDR2 YSYEKL, per germline. Here the CDR3 DNA reads TGCGCCAGCAGCCGGGAGGGAAATAGCAATCAGCCCCAGCATTTT. Protein sequence: CASSREGNSNQPQHF.

This clonotype was detected ten times or more. The rearrangement joins TRBV7-9 to TRBJ2-7, with TRBD2 identical over 7 bases. This CDR3 has 18 amino acids. CDR1 is SEHNR, CDR2 FQNEAQ, per germline (reference sequence). The V segment lost 5 bases and the J segment 6 bases; nucleotides outside the gene matches: 22. CDR3: CASSPNPGGGLSSGEQYF. The CDR3 bases are TGTGCCAGCAGCCCCAACCCGGGGGGTGGCTTATCGTCCGGCGAGCAGTACTTC.

Many counts were recorded for this clonotype. The chain carries TRBV19 and TRBJ2-2; 7 nucleotides agree with TRBD2. V shed 4 bases, J shed 7 bases, and the junction held 6 bases outside the gene matches. Germline assignment: CDR1 LNHDA and CDR2 SQIVND (reference sequence). CDR3 size: 14 residues. CDR3 nucleotide sequence: TGTGCCAGTAGTAAGATCAGGGACTACGGGGAGCTGTTTTTT. Translation: CASSKIRDYGELFF.

This clonotype was seen at least ten times. The J gene is TRBJ2-3, the V gene TRBV11-1; 8 bases agree with TRBD2. Trimming removed 5 bases from V and 4 bases from J; junction bases left unmatched: 5. This CDR3 spans 14 amino acids. The germline V gene has CDR1 SGHAT and CDR2 FQDESV (reference sequence). DNA for the CDR3: TGTGCCAGCAGCCGCGGGAGGAGCCCAGATACGCAGTATTTT. Protein sequence: CASSRGRSPDTQYF.

This clonotype occurred many times. The chain carries TRBV7-6 and TRBJ2-5, with TRBD1 identical over 9 bases. V shed 2 bases, J shed 3 bases, and the junction held 4 bases outside the gene matches. The CDR3 spans 15 residues. From germline, CDR1 is SGHVS and CDR2 FNYEAQ. The CDR3 loop is CASSLLTGGEETQYF. The CDR3 DNA follows: TGTGCCAGCAGCTTACTTACAGGGGGCGAAGAGACCCAGTACTTC.

This clonotype occurred many times. V gene TRBV19 combines with J gene TRBJ1-5; 7 bases map to TRBD1. Losses at the gene ends were 6 bases for V and 5 bases for J; bases not matched to a gene: 7. The CDR3 is 14 amino acids. Germline assignment: CDR1 LNHDA and CDR2 SQIVND (reference sequence). CDR3 residues: CASSRGQLDQPQHF. The DNA for the CDR3 is TGTGCCAGTAGCCGGGGACAGCTAGATCAGCCCCAGCATTTT.

This clonotype was observed many times. The V call is TRBV7-2, the J call TRBJ2-2, with TRBD2 matching over 7 bases. This CDR3 region has 18 residues. Germline V gene data show CDR1 as SGHTA and CDR2 as FQGNSA. V trimming: 2 bases; J trimming: 0 bases; junction bases outside the gene matches: 9. The CDR3 loop reads CASSLKVGSGANTGELFF. CDR3 DNA sequence: TGTGCCAGCAGCTTAAAAGTGGGGAGCGGGGCGAACACCGGGGAGCTGTTTTTT.

This clonotype was recorded many times. V and J are TRBV7-2 and TRBJ2-7; the D gene is possibly TRBD2 (6 bases). CDR1 is SGHTA, CDR2 FQGNSA, per germline. The CDR3 spans 13 residues. The V end was cut by 4 bases, the J end by 2 bases, with 9 bases between. The CDR3 reads CASSSGGTYEQYF. CDR3 sequence (DNA): TGTGCCAGCAGCTCCGGCGGGACCTACGAGCAGTACTTC.

In its sample, this clonotype was seen many times. The chain couples TRBV7-9 to TRBJ1-4, with 8 bases matching TRBD1. After removal of 3 bases from V and 7 bases from J, the junction contained 13 bases not matched to a gene. CDR3 length equals 17 residues. The germline V gene encodes CDR1 SEHNR and CDR2 FQNEAQ (reference sequence). The CDR3 DNA follows: TGTGCCAGCAGCTTTCAGGGGGCCCTGAGGTCTGGTGAAAAACTGTTTTTT. Amino acid sequence: CASSFQGALRSGEKLFF.

This sequence joins TRBV14 and TRBJ2-1, with TRBD2 matching over 9 bases. The length of the CDR3 is 15 residues. The V and J ends lost 1 base and 7 bases, in that order; junction bases with no gene match: 5. CDR1 and CDR2 from the germline V gene are SGHDN and FVKESK. CDR3 in amino acids: CASSQGLAAVNEQFF. The CDR3 DNA reads TGTGCCAGCAGCCAAGGACTAGCGGCAGTTAATGAGCAGTTCTTC.

In this sample, this clonotype turned up many times. The chain couples TRBV7-2 to TRBJ2-2; 9 bases align to TRBD2. The V gene end was trimmed by 7 bases and the J gene end by 6 bases; junction bases not matched to a gene: 9. This CDR3 contains 15 residues. Looked up from germline, CDR1 is SGHTA and CDR2 is FQGNSA. This CDR3 is CASTGLAGVAGELFF. The CDR3 DNA follows: TGTGCCAGCACCGGGTTAGCGGGAGTGGCCGGGGAGCTGTTTTTT. The full variable domain, with the rest looked up from reference TRBV7-2 and TRBJ2-2, is GAGVSQSPSNKVTEKGKDVELRCDPISGHTALYWYRQSLGQGLEFLIYFQGNSAPDKSGLPSDRFSAERTGGSVSTLTIQRTQQEDSAVYLCASTGLAGVAGELFFGEGSRLTVL.

This clonotype was detected many times. The rearrangement joins TRBV15 to TRBJ2-3; 8 bases are shared with TRBD1. Per the germline V gene, CDR1 is LNHNV and CDR2 is YYDKDF (reference sequence). The CDR3 sequence is 14 residues long. With V trimmed by 6 bases and J by 3 bases, 5 bases remained unmatched. CDR3 sequence (DNA): TGTGCCACCAGTAAGCAGGGGGCGACAGATACGCAGTATTTT. Amino acid sequence: CATSKQGATDTQYF.

This clonotype came up many times. The chain employs TRBV27 and TRBJ1-1; 7 positions agree with TRBD1. The length of the CDR3 is 17 residues. The ends lost 6 bases at V and 6 bases at J; junction bases unmatched: 19. Germline V gene data show CDR1 as MNHEY and CDR2 as SMNVEV (reference sequence). The CDR3 region is CASSFRPGGYLPAEAFF. The DNA of the CDR3 is TGTGCCAGCAGCTTCCGGCCAGGGGGGTATCTGCCCGCTGAAGCTTTCTTT.

This clonotype was detected ten times or more. This chain connects TRBV6-1 to TRBJ2-7; D call uncertain. The CDR3 is made up of 12 amino acids. The V and J ends lost 8 bases and 0 bases respectively, with 8 bases between them. Germline CDR1 and CDR2: MNHNS and SASEGT. The CDR3 here is CASDDSSYEQYV. CDR3 nucleotide sequence: TGTGCCAGCGACGACTCCTCCTACGAGCAGTACGTC.

This clonotype was seen many times. V and J are TRBV18 and TRBJ1-1; 7 bases line up with TRBD1. The CDR3 is 13 residues long. J gave up 7 bases and V 3 bases, and 5 bases lay outside the gene matches. Germline-derived CDR1 and CDR2 are KGHSH and LQKENI. The CDR3 sequence: CASSPTRDSEAFF. CDR3 in DNA: TGTGCCAGCTCACCCACCCGGGACAGTGAAGCTTTCTTT. Together with reference TRBV18 and TRBJ1-1, the CDR3 gives the full variable domain: NAGVMQNPRHLVRRRGQEARLRCSPMKGHSHVYWYRQLPEEGLKFMVYLQKENIIDESGMPKERFSAEFPKEGPSILRIQQVVRGDSAAYFCASSPTRDSEAFFGQGTRLTVV.

This clonotype was counted only a few times. V gene TRBV20-1 combines with J gene TRBJ1-4, with a tentative D call TRBD1 (6 bases). The germline CDR1 and CDR2 sequences are DFQATT and SNEGSKA (reference sequence). The CDR3 sequence is 14 residues long. Trimming shortened V by 4 bases and J by 0 bases, and 9 bases separated the two germline ends. CDR3 sequence reads: CSAMEGATNEKLFF. The CDR3 bases are TGCAGTGCTATGGAGGGGGCAACTAATGAAAAACTGTTTTTT.

This clonotype was found a few times. The chain uses TRBV11-2 and TRBJ2-4, with D perhaps TRBD1 or TRBD2 (5 bases each). Trimming shortened V by 1 base and J by 7 bases, and 20 bases separated the two germline ends. The CDR3 length is 17 residues. Per the germline V gene, CDR1 is SGHAT and CDR2 is FQNNGV. The CDR3 spells CASSLGGGNPTYNIQYF. The DNA for the CDR3 is TGTGCCAGCAGCTTAGGTGGGGGTAACCCCACGTATAACATTCAGTACTTC.

In its sample, this clonotype was seen many times. The J gene is TRBJ2-5, the V gene TRBV20-1; 10 nucleotides agree with TRBD1. With 4 bases clipped from V and 0 bases from J, the junction kept 2 bases outside the gene matches. The CDR3 consists of 14 residues. Germline V gene data show CDR1 as DFQATT and CDR2 as SNEGSKA (reference sequence). The CDR3 sequence: CSATGQGNQETQYF. CDR3 DNA sequence: TGCAGTGCTACGGGACAGGGGAACCAAGAGACCCAGTACTTC.

In its sample, this clonotype was seen many times. The chain has TRBV5-1 and TRBJ1-5, with a possible D match to TRBD1 (5 bases). Germline V gene data show CDR1 as SGHRS and CDR2 as YFSETQ. The CDR3 is 14 residues long. V was clipped by 4 bases and J by 4 bases, with 12 bases between them. The chain's CDR3 is CASSPDGGNQPQHF. The DNA for the CDR3 is TGCGCCAGCAGCCCTGACGGGGGGAATCAGCCCCAGCATTTT.

The table lists this clonotype with many counts. The rearrangement joins TRBV12-3 or TRBV12-4 to TRBJ2-1; TRBD2 is a possible D gene (6 bases). The V and J ends lost 3 bases and 0 bases respectively, with 9 bases between them. The CDR3 covers 15 residues. CDR3 nucleotide sequence: TGTGCCAGCAGTTTGGACGGGAGCTCCTACAATGAGCAGTTCTTC. This gives the protein CASSLDGSSYNEQFF.

As DNA, the CDR3 is TGTGCCAGCAGCTCTAGCGGGGGGACCTACAATGAGCAGTTCTTC. Encoded protein: CASSSSGGTYNEQFF. The chain carries TRBV27 and TRBJ2-1; 11 bases fit TRBD2. V lost 6 bases and J lost 2; bases outside the gene matches: 3. Germline CDR1 and CDR2: MNHEY and SMNVEV (reference sequence). The CDR3 is 15 residues long.